Presented here are 15 T cell receptor beta chains from one specimen sequenced in a study of identical twins. TCRdb re-derived calls from the 5' RACE reads in MiXCR, one entry per CDR3 protein. The sample includes about 890,000 distinct CDR3 sequences, around 12% of them seen just once. The sample was also linked to a second study, of yellow fever vaccine responses in identical twins.

The specimen was PBMCs. The receptors stem from a young woman in good health.

Ten or more counts support this clonotype. This chain connects TRBV5-1 to TRBJ2-2; D gene ambiguous. The CDR3 is 14 amino acids. Trimming cost V 0 bases and J 4 bases, with 7 bases left between them. Germline assignment: CDR1 SGHRS and CDR2 YFSETQ. CDR3 sequence reads: CASSLGSLTGELFF. Written as DNA, the CDR3 is TGCGCCAGCAGCTTGGGTTCCCTCACCGGGGAGCTGTTTTTT.

V is TRBV15 and J is TRBJ1-2; D is ambiguous. Germline loops: CDR1 LNHNV, CDR2 YYDKDF (reference sequence). Trimming cost V 5 bases and J 6 bases, with 22 bases left between them. The CDR3 consists of 16 residues. This CDR3 reads CATSPRNPLWTDGYTF. DNA for the CDR3: TGTGCCACCAGCCCACGAAATCCTCTTTGGACTGATGGCTACACCTTC.

The table lists this clonotype with many counts. The chain carries TRBV7-9 and TRBJ1-1; 9 bases map to TRBD1. Germline CDR1 reads SEHNR; CDR2 reads FQNEAQ (reference sequence). The CDR3 runs to 14 residues. With V trimmed by 5 bases and J by 5 bases, 6 bases remained unmatched. The CDR3 spells CASSPGQGKTEAFF. The CDR3 DNA is TGTGCCAGCAGCCCAGGACAGGGGAAAACTGAAGCTTTCTTT.

The CDR3 DNA reads TGTGCCAGCAGTAACAGGGGAGAGACCCAGTACTTC. It encodes CASSNRGETQYF. The chain uses TRBV6-1 and TRBJ2-5; 7 bases are a match to TRBD1. Germline V gene data show CDR1 as MNHNS and CDR2 as SASEGT. Losses at the gene ends were 5 bases for V and 4 bases for J; bases not matched to a gene: 1. CDR3 size: 12 residues.

This clonotype was counted only a few times. The chain has TRBV6-6 and TRBJ2-1; no clear D. This CDR3 contains 11 residues. Per germline, CDR1 MNHNY and CDR2 SVGAGI (reference sequence). V dropped 7 bases and J dropped 5 bases, with 6 bases sitting between them. As DNA, the CDR3 is TGTGCCAGCAAAACTAACAATGAGCAGTTCTTC. Translating it yields CASKTNNEQFF.

This clonotype was seen a few times. This rearrangement joins TRBV2 to TRBJ2-1, with 12 bases lining up with TRBD2. The trim removed 6 bases at V and 5 bases at J, leaving 5 bases unmatched. This CDR3 has 15 amino acids. Per germline, CDR1 SNHLY and CDR2 FYNNEI. The CDR3 reads CASSQTSGSNNEQFF. CDR3 DNA: TGTGCCAGCAGCCAGACTAGCGGGAGTAACAATGAGCAGTTCTTC.

V usage is TRBV12-3 or TRBV12-4 and J usage is TRBJ2-3; 7 nucleotides align to TRBD2. The V and J ends lost 6 bases and 0 bases, in that order; junction bases with no gene match: 9. This CDR3 has 16 residues. The CDR3 DNA reads TGTGCCAGCAGAATAAGCGGGACCCCTAGCACAGATACGCAGTATTTT. Translation: CASRISGTPSTDTQYF.

The J gene is TRBJ2-7, the V gene TRBV5-1, with 8 bases fitting TRBD2. The CDR3 loop spans 14 amino acids. V shed 4 bases, J shed 5 bases, and the junction held 8 bases outside the gene matches. The germline gives CDR1 SGHRS, CDR2 YFSETQ. The CDR3 region is CASSKSGGQDEQYV. CDR3 nucleotides: TGCGCCAGCAGCAAATCGGGGGGGCAAGACGAGCAGTACGTC.

This clonotype occurred a few times. The junction and the germline gene differ at one end; a read error may be behind it. The chain carries TRBV23-1 and TRBJ2-3; TRBD2 is a possible D gene (6 bases). TRBV23-1 is reported as an ORF; its role is uncertain. The CDR3 sequence is 17 residues long. The CDR3 coding sequence is TGCACCAGCAGTCAATCGAACGGGGGTGCTAGCACAGATACGCAGTATTTT. As protein: CTSSQSNGGASTDTQYF.

This clonotype showed up just a few times. The CDR3 reads CSVDSGVRGTGELFF. CDR3 bases: TGCAGCGTTGATTCCGGGGTCCGAGGCACCGGGGAGCTGTTTTTT. The chain is built from TRBV29-1 and TRBJ2-2; D is perhaps TRBD2 (5 bases). V was clipped by 3 bases and J by 4 bases, with 15 bases between them. CDR1 and CDR2 (germline): SQVTM, ANQGSEA. The CDR3 covers 15 residues.

This clonotype was found a few times. The V call is TRBV7-2, the J call TRBJ2-2; TRBD1 aligns across 7 bases. The V gene end was trimmed by 5 bases and the J gene end by 6 bases; junction bases not matched to a gene: 6. This CDR3 is 14 amino acids long. The germline CDR1 and CDR2 sequences are SGHTA and FQGNSA. CDR3: CASSPLTGAGELFF. The CDR3, as DNA: TGTGCCAGCAGCCCCCTAACAGGGGCCGGGGAGCTGTTTTTT.

A few counts support this clonotype. The V gene is TRBV5-1, the J gene TRBJ2-1; 15 nucleotides agree with TRBD2. This CDR3 comprises 20 residues. Trimming removed 3 bases from V and 4 bases from J; junction bases left unmatched: 14. From germline, CDR1 is SGHRS and CDR2 YFSETQ. The CDR3 protein is CASSSGIGLAGGPGYNEQFF. For the CDR3, the DNA is TGCGCCAGCAGCTCGGGAATTGGACTAGCGGGGGGGCCAGGGTACAATGAGCAGTTCTTC. The complete variable domain, with remaining parts taken from reference TRBV5-1 and TRBJ2-1, reads KAGVTQTPRYLIKTRGQQVTLSCSPISGHRSVSWYQQTPGQGLQFLFEYFSETQRNKGNFPGRFSGRQFSNSRSEMNVSTLELGDSALYLCASSSGIGLAGGPGYNEQFFGPGTRLTVL.

The rearrangement joins TRBV2 to TRBJ2-7, with TRBD2 as a possible D gene (6 bases). CDR1 is SNHLY and CDR2 is FYNNEI in the germline V gene. The V and J ends lost 3 bases and 0 bases respectively, with 12 bases between them. This CDR3 contains 15 residues. CDR3 coding DNA: TGTGCCAGCAGTGACCCCCTAGCGCCCTCCTACGAGCAGTACTTC. Encoded protein: CASSDPLAPSYEQYF.

This clonotype has more than one count but fewer than ten. The rearrangement uses TRBV7-3 and TRBJ2-1, with unresolved D. The CDR3 length is 15 residues. V lost 4 bases and J lost 0, with 10 bases in between. CDR1 and CDR2 from the germline V gene are SGHTA and FQGTGA. The DNA of the CDR3 is TGTGCCAGCAGCTCGGTCCTGAGCTCCTACAATGAGCAGTTCTTC. Translation: CASSSVLSSYNEQFF.

In this sample, this clonotype turned up a few times. The CDR3 protein is CASSDPTSGGNNQPQHF. The DNA of the CDR3 is TGTGCCAGCAGTGACCCAACCTCAGGGGGCAACAATCAGCCCCAGCATTTT. The V and J genes are TRBV2 and TRBJ1-5; 8 bases fit TRBD1. Germline CDR1 is SNHLY and CDR2 is FYNNEI. There are 17 residues in the CDR3. Unmatched junction bases numbered 10, after V lost 3 bases and J lost 3 bases.